A selection of T cell receptor beta chains follows, all from one sample in a study of OX40 agonist ivuxolimab in advanced cancers. Assay: immunoSEQ multiplex PCR; the TCRdb copy retains only in-frame clones and omits some. The table shows tens of thousands of clones, with approximately 85% occurring only once. The input for sequencing was CD4+ or CD8+ T cells sorted from blood, taken in a trial of the OX40 agonist ivuxolimab. These receptors were obtained from an adult with an advanced solid tumor such as melanoma, head and neck, liver or kidney cancer. CDR3s include the opening cysteine and the closing phenylalanine or tryptophan. The order of the fields is J gene, D gene, V gene, clone size, CDR3 protein, CDR3 DNA. The D gene is left open where the match is weak. Size tells how often a clone was seen (once, few, many) or the class of an expanded clone, and some rows leave it out.

TRBJ2-7 . TRBV10-2 . CASSESDRNPVEQYF TGCGCCAGCAGTGAGAGTGACAGGAACCCGGTCGAGCAGTACTTC
TRBJ2-7 . TRBV5-1 . CASNFFTGSSSYEQYF TGCGCCAGCAACTTCTTCACGGGGTCAAGCTCCTACGAGCAGTACTTC
TRBJ2-1 TRBD2 TRBV2 . CASSGGGGGYNEQFF TGTGCCAGCAGTGGTGGGGGGGGTGGCTACAATGAGCAGTTCTTC
TRBJ2-7 . TRBV7-7 . CASSLGLAYEQYF TGTGCCAGCAGCTTAGGTCTGGCCTACGAGCAGTACTTC
TRBJ2-3 . TRBV7-3 . CASSPMNNKDTQYF TGTGCCAGCAGCCCCATGAACAATAAAGATACGCAGTATTTT
TRBJ2-7 . TRBV6-5 few CASSRTVTGEQYF TGTGCCAGCAGTCGGACAGTTACTGGCGAGCAGTACTTC
TRBJ1-4 . TRBV6-1 few CASYHKGKLFF TGTGCCAGTTACCATAAGGGAAAACTGTTTTTT
TRBJ1-6 . TRBV6-1 few CASNPIPNSPLHF TGTGCCAGCAACCCTATCCCTAATTCACCCCTCCACTTT
TRBJ2-3 . TRBV5-1 . CASSLSARTDTQYF TGCGCCAGCAGCTTGTCTGCGAGGACAGATACGCAGTATTTT
TRBJ2-1 TRBD2 TRBV19 . CASSIGSSGALYNEQFF TGTGCCAGTAGTATAGGTTCTAGCGGGGCGCTCTACAATGAGCAGTTCTTC
TRBJ2-1 TRBD1 TRBV6-1 few CASSEAGQGIMFEQFF TGTGCCAGCAGTGAAGCGGGACAGGGGATAATGTTTGAGCAGTTCTTC
TRBJ1-2 . TRBV7-9 . CASSSGGGYGYTF TGTGCCAGCAGCTCCGGAGGGGGCTATGGCTACACCTTC
TRBJ2-3 TRBD2 TRBV5-1 . CASSLARTSGGYTDTQYF TGCGCCAGCAGCTTGGCCCGGACTAGCGGGGGATACACAGATACGCAGTATTTT
TRBJ2-2 TRBD2 TRBV7-8 . CASSLQPSGVTGELFF TGTGCCAGCAGCTTACAGCCCAGCGGGGTCACCGGGGAGCTGTTTTTT
TRBJ2-3 . TRBV28 few CASSPRTKGTDTQYF TGTGCCAGCAGCCCCAGGACCAAGGGCACAGATACGCAGTATTTT
TRBJ2-6 . TRBV13 . CASSTRAFGANVLTF TGTGCCAGCAGCACCAGGGCTTTCGGGGCCAACGTCCTGACTTTC
TRBJ1-1 . TRBV11-2 . CASSTNRWTEAFF TGTGCCAGCAGCACAAACAGGTGGACTGAAGCTTTCTTT
TRBJ2-1 . TRBV27 once CASSYREDNEQFF TGTGCCAGCAGTTACCGGGAAGACAATGAGCAGTTCTTC
TRBJ2-3 TRBD2 TRBV11-2 . CASSLDSGGRGSDTQYF TGTGCCAGCAGCTTAGATTCGGGCGGGAGAGGGTCAGATACGCAGTATTTT
TRBJ1-1 TRBD1 TRBV4-1 . CASSPSGQARYTEAFF TGCGCCAGCAGTCCTTCGGGACAGGCGAGATACACTGAAGCTTTCTTT
TRBJ1-1 . TRBV27 . CASSFFEDTEAFF TGTGCCAGCAGTTTTTTCGAGGACACTGAAGCTTTCTTT
TRBJ1-6 TRBD1 TRBV19 . CASRTGDSPNSPLHF TGTGCCAGTAGAACAGGGGATTCCCCGAATTCACCCCTCCACTTT
TRBJ2-3 . TRBV12-2 . CASRLARPSGVCTDTQYF TGTGCAAGTCGCTTAGCGAGGCCTAGCGGGGTTTGCACAGATACGCAGTATTTT
TRBJ1-1 . TRBV5-4 once CASSFVNRPNTEAFF TGTGCCAGCAGCTTCGTTAACAGACCGAACACTGAAGCTTTCTTT
TRBJ1-4 . TRBV25-1 few CASSGGAGEKLFF TGTGCCAGCAGTGGGGGGGCCGGGGAAAAACTGTTTTTT
TRBJ1-5 . TRBV30 . CAWSAVGRNNQPQHF TGTGCCTGGAGCGCCGTAGGGCGGAATAATCAGCCCCAGCATTTT
TRBJ1-4 . TRBV29-1 . CSPHVGETNEKLFF TGCAGCCCACACGTGGGGGAGACTAATGAAAAACTGTTTTTT
TRBJ1-6 . TRBV7-3 . CASSLTGYNSPLHF TGTGCCAGCAGCTTGACAGGTTATAATTCACCCCTCCACTTT
TRBJ2-5 . TRBV19 few CASSKGGAPRGETQYF TGTGCCAGTAGTAAGGGGGGAGCCCCCAGGGGGGAGACCCAGTACTTC
TRBJ1-4 . TRBV7-9 . CASSLQGSGEKLFF TGTGCCAGCAGCTTACAGGGGAGTGGGGAAAAACTGTTTTTT
TRBJ2-2 TRBD2 TRBV7-2 . CASSPRRAGALNTGELFF TGTGCCAGCAGCCCACGGCGAGCGGGGGCCTTGAACACCGGGGAGCTGTTTTTT
TRBJ1-2 TRBD1 TRBV11-2 . CASSPTGIGYGYTF TGTGCCAGCAGCCCGACAGGGATCGGCTATGGCTACACCTTC
TRBJ2-1 TRBD1 TRBV30 . CAWSPGTGYFFEQFF TGTGCCTGGAGTCCCGGGACAGGGTATTTTTTTGAGCAGTTCTTC
TRBJ2-7 . TRBV7-9 . CASSLARTYEQYF TGTGCCAGCAGCTTAGCCCGGACCTACGAGCAGTACTTC
TRBJ2-7 . TRBV2 . CASSPDVYEQYF TGTGCCAGCAGTCCAGACGTATACGAGCAGTACTTC
TRBJ2-1 TRBD2 TRBV7-2 . CASSISGTKGNEQFF TGTGCCAGCAGCATTAGTGGGACTAAAGGCAATGAGCAGTTCTTC
TRBJ2-2 TRBD2 TRBV29-1 . CSVNLKRGSTGELFF TGCAGCGTTAACCTTAAGCGGGGGAGCACCGGGGAGCTGTTTTTT
TRBJ2-2 TRBD2 TRBV29-1 few CSAMTSWTGELFF TGCAGCGCAATGACTAGCTGGACCGGGGAGCTGTTTTTT
TRBJ2-1 TRBD1 TRBV6-1 . CASRDSGQAIDEQFF TGTGCCAGCAGGGACTCGGGACAGGCGATCGATGAGCAGTTCTTC
TRBJ2-5 TRBD2 TRBV5-1 . CASSLGAPLLREGMETQYF TGCGCCAGCAGCTTGGGGGCCCCCCTCCTTCGGGAGGGGATGGAGACCCAGTACTTC
TRBJ1-5 TRBD1 TRBV19 . CASSGTGGSQPQHF TGTGCCAGTAGTGGAACAGGGGGCAGTCAGCCCCAGCATTTT